This entry lists 14 T cell receptor beta chains sequenced from one sample in a study of cytomegalovirus exposure and HLA in healthy donors. It was with 60 Vbeta and 13 Jbeta primers that the PCR ran. Profiled with immunoSEQ multiplex PCR; TCRdb holds only in-frame clones, not every one. The sample holds approximately 73,000 clones, about 60% seen once. The source material was PBMCs. These receptors were obtained from a man aged 25-45 years in good health and CMV-seropositive.

The V and J genes are TRBV5-6 and TRBJ2-3; possible D gene TRBD2, 6 bases. Germline-derived CDR1 and CDR2 are SGHDT and YYEEEE. Trimming left V 5 bases short and J 3 bases short, with 7 bases between. The CDR3 consists of 12 residues. This CDR3 is CASRGTTDTQYF. In DNA form, the CDR3 reads TGTGCCAGCAGGGGGACTACAGATACGCAGTATTTT.

This chain uses TRBV5-4 with TRBJ2-7, with TRBD2 as a possible D gene (5 bases). Germline CDR1 is SGHNT and CDR2 is YYREEE (reference sequence). CDR3 length: 13 amino acids. V was cut by 1 base and J by 9 bases, with 14 bases left in between. CDR3 bases: TGTGCCAGCAGCTTGCGAGATGGGAGTGTGCAGTACTTC. This gives the protein CASSLRDGSVQYF.

V is TRBV7-9 and J is TRBJ2-3; D may be TRBD2 (5 bases). This CDR3 is built from 15 residues. In germline, CDR1 is SEHNR, CDR2 FQNEAQ (reference sequence). V was clipped by 1 base and J by 0 bases, with 8 bases between them. The CDR3 reads CASSLGLTSTDTQYF. DNA of the CDR3: TGTGCCAGCAGCTTAGGACTAACTAGCACAGATACGCAGTATTTT.

J is TRBJ2-1 and V is TRBV27; TRBD2 is a possible D gene (5 bases). CDR1 and CDR2 (germline): MNHEY, SMNVEV (reference sequence). The ends were cut back, 8 bases at V and 6 bases at J, with 11 bases in the middle. The CDR3 has 12 amino acids. The chain's CDR3 is CASGLEANEQFF. The CDR3, as DNA: TGTGCCAGCGGACTCGAAGCCAATGAGCAGTTCTTC.

This clone was detected a few times. The rearrangement joins TRBV11-3 to TRBJ2-3; D unclear. Germline-derived CDR1 and CDR2 are SGHNT and YENEEA. With 4 bases removed from V and 6 bases from J, the gap between germline ends came to 8 bases. The CDR3 sequence is 12 residues long. CDR3 residues: CASSSWRDTQYF. CDR3 coding DNA: TGTGCCAGCAGCTCCTGGCGGGATACGCAGTATTTT.

Only a few counts were recorded for this clone. V gene TRBV5-1 combines with J gene TRBJ2-3; 12 bases match TRBD2. From germline, CDR1 is SGHRS and CDR2 YFSETQ. There are 16 residues in the CDR3. V was clipped by 4 bases and J by 0 bases; unmatched bases: 3. The CDR3 region is CASSAGTSGSTDTQYF. The CDR3 DNA sequence: TGCGCCAGCAGCGCCGGGACTAGCGGGAGCACAGATACGCAGTATTTT.

The chain has TRBV5-4 and TRBJ2-2; 13 bases match TRBD2. The CDR3 runs to 17 residues. V lost 4 bases, J lost 0 bases, and 3 bases stayed unmatched. Germline CDR1 reads SGHNT; CDR2 reads YYREEE (reference sequence). The DNA for the CDR3 is TGTGCCAGCAGCCCGGGACTAGCGGGATCGAACACCGGGGAGCTGTTTTTT. The encoded protein is CASSPGLAGSNTGELFF.

V usage is TRBV5-6 and J usage is TRBJ2-1; 15 bases align to TRBD2. The CDR3 is 17 residues long. Trimming took 4 bases from V and 6 from J; bases not matched to a gene: 8. Germline V gene data show CDR1 as SGHDT and CDR2 as YYEEEE. The CDR3 loop reads CASSLGLAGGPLNEQFF. Written as DNA, the CDR3 is TGTGCCAGCAGCCTAGGACTAGCGGGAGGGCCTCTCAATGAGCAGTTCTTC.

This clone was counted once. V is TRBV7-3 and J is TRBJ2-1; no firm D call. V was clipped by 0 bases and J by 12 bases, with 9 bases between them. CDR1 is SGHTA and CDR2 is FQGTGA in the germline V gene. The CDR3 contains 12 residues. The CDR3 DNA reads TGTGCCAGCAGCTTAACCCGTGGGCCGCAGTTCTTC. Residues: CASSLTRGPQFF.

This sequence joins TRBV7-3 and TRBJ1-2; D possibly corresponds to TRBD1 (5 bases). The CDR3 has 12 residues. Germline CDR1 is SGHTA and CDR2 is FQGTGA. V was clipped by 2 bases and J by 7 bases, with 8 bases between them. As DNA, the CDR3 is TGTGCCAGCAGCTTAGGGGGGGTTGGCTACACCTTC. Translation gives CASSLGGVGYTF.

V gene TRBV5-6 combines with J gene TRBJ2-3; TRBD2 is a possible D gene (5 bases). Trimming cost V 4 bases and J 4 bases, with 16 bases left between them. This CDR3 has 15 residues. Germline V gene data show CDR1 as SGHDT and CDR2 as YYEEEE. The chain's CDR3 is CASSPDFRSPDTQYF. The DNA for the CDR3 is TGTGCCAGCAGCCCGGACTTCCGCAGCCCAGATACGCAGTATTTT. Drawing the rest from reference TRBV5-6 and TRBJ2-3, the complete variable domain is DAGVTQSPTHLIKTRGQQVTLRCSPKSGHDTVSWYQQALGQGPQFIFQYYEEEERQRGNFPDRFSGHQFPNYSSELNVNALLLGDSALYLCASSPDFRSPDTQYFGPGTRLTVL.

This sequence joins TRBV7-2 and TRBJ2-3, with 10 bases lining up with TRBD2. This CDR3 has 15 residues. Losses at the gene ends were 3 bases for V and 6 bases for J; bases not matched to a gene: 6. Germline CDR1 SGHTA, CDR2 FQGNSA. CDR3 nucleotide sequence: TGTGCCAGCAGCTTCTGGACTAGCGGAGGGGATACGCAGTATTTT. Residues: CASSFWTSGGDTQYF. The variable domain in full, completed from reference TRBV7-2 and TRBJ2-3, reads GAGVSQSPSNKVTEKGKDVELRCDPISGHTALYWYRQSLGQGLEFLIYFQGNSAPDKSGLPSDRFSAERTGGSVSTLTIQRTQQEDSAVYLCASSFWTSGGDTQYFGPGTRLTVL.

This clone has a handful of counts. CDR3 amino acids: CSVDDRSYGYTF. The CDR3, as DNA: TGCAGCGTTGACGACAGGAGCTATGGCTACACCTTC. The chain uses TRBV29-1 and TRBJ1-2, with TRBD1 as a possible D gene (6 bases). CDR3 size: 12 residues. Trimming stripped 3 bases from V and 4 bases from J, with 9 bases between. CDR1 is SQVTM and CDR2 is ANQGSEA in the germline V gene.

J is TRBJ2-1 and V is TRBV19; 8 positions agree with TRBD2. The CDR3 has 16 amino acids. V shed 6 bases and J 4 bases; nucleotides not matched to a gene: 11. CDR1 LNHDA and CDR2 SQIVND come from the germline V gene (reference sequence). The CDR3 reads CASSPEIAGTYNEQFF. The CDR3 bases are TGTGCCAGTAGCCCCGAGATAGCGGGGACATACAATGAGCAGTTCTTC.